These 3 T cell receptor beta chains came from one sample sequenced in a study of naive and memory T cell subsets. Study-wide results and caveats: Especially in CD8 cells, naive repertoires contained a few larger clonotypes, possibly CD45RA-re-expressing memory cells.

An equimolar mix of two oligonucleotides served as the beta constant-region primer for TRBC1 and TRBC2. The ligated cDNA underwent four PCR rounds using SP2 and nested alpha and beta constant-region primers. TCRdb fed the UMI-ligation and nested PCR reads into MiXCR, producing one record per CDR3 protein. The sample holds more than 95,000 distinct CDR3 sequences, more than 14% seen once. The antigens of these receptors remain unknown. The specimen sequenced was naive CD8+ T cells from blood. These receptors were collected from a human donor in good health.

CDR3 loop: CAISQRSERVINEQFF. Here the CDR3 DNA reads TGTGCCATCAGCCAAAGGAGCGAGCGGGTCATCAATGAGCAGTTCTTC. The chain links TRBV10-3 to TRBJ2-1; D may be TRBD2 (6 bases). Trimming left V 6 bases short and J 6 bases short, with 21 bases between. CDR3 size: 16 residues. Per the germline V gene, CDR1 is ENHRY and CDR2 is SYGVKD.

This rearrangement joins TRBV9 to TRBJ1-2; D unclear. Germline loops: CDR1 SGDLS, CDR2 YYNGEE. Trimming stripped 0 bases from V and 2 bases from J, with 8 bases between. The CDR3 loop spans 14 amino acids. The CDR3 DNA reads as TGTGCCAGCAGCGTAGCAGCTATCAACTATGGCTACACCTTC. It specifies CASSVAAINYGYTF.

The CDR3 spells CASSTGSAQGEAFF. The CDR3 DNA follows: TGTGCCAGCAGCACAGGGTCTGCGCAGGGAGAAGCTTTCTTT. The chain recombines TRBV7-3 with TRBJ1-1; D perhaps matches TRBD1 (6 bases). Looked up from germline, CDR1 is SGHTA and CDR2 is FQGTGA. V was trimmed by 5 bases and J by 8 bases, leaving 18 bases between them. The length of the CDR3 is 14 residues. Variable domain in full (rest from reference TRBV7-3 and TRBJ1-1): GAGVSQTPSNKVTEKGKYVELRCDPISGHTALYWYRQSLGQGPEFLIYFQGTGAADDSGLPNDRFFAVRPEGSVSTLKIQRTERGDSAVYLCASSTGSAQGEAFFGQGTRLTVV.